The present T cell receptor (beta chain) was sequenced within a study of T cell responses to AZD1222 COVID-19 vaccine. The table came from immunoSEQ multiplex PCR; TCRdb's copy has only in-frame clones and leaves some out. The sample yields about 59,000 clones, about 88% seen once. The material was peripheral blood, obtained 28 days after the second AZD1222 dose. This clonotype was obtained from an adult who received the AZD1222 COVID-19 vaccine.

CDR3 coding DNA: TGTGCCAGCAGCTTAGCGATAGTAGGTGATTTTATAGAGCAGTTCTTC. It specifies CASSLAIVGDFIEQFF. The chain couples TRBV7-8 to TRBJ2-1; D is unresolved. The CDR3 runs 16 residues. Germline V gives CDR1 SGHVS, CDR2 FQNEAQ. Between the trimmed V and J ends, which lost 0 bases and 10 bases, there was a span of 19 bases.